Listed here is a single T cell receptor beta chain. Antigen unknown. Scientists made TCR beta libraries using quantitative 5'-RACE with molecular barcodes. TCRdb reprocessed the 5' RACE reads with MiXCR, giving one entry per CDR3 protein. The sample lists 300,000 to 400,000 distinct CDR3 sequences, under 25% seen once, with about a sixth in the top ten. This sample was taken from a study of CD8 T cells in ankylosing spondylitis. Overall study results and limits: CD8+ disease-linked clones were present at relatively low frequencies in blood. Reportedly, significant enrichment of disease-linked clones occurred in matched ankylosing spondylitis synovial fluid. One TCR beta motif, made up of eight or nine highly homologous variants, appeared characteristic of ankylosing spondylitis blood. Prior work had noted some motif variants in reactive arthritis blood and synovial fluid.

V was pared by 4 bases and J by 9 bases, with 9 bases of the junction left unmatched. Germline V gene lookup returns CDR1 ENHRY and CDR2 SYGVKD. This CDR3 comprises 14 residues. The chain carries TRBV10-3 and TRBJ2-1; 7 nucleotides align to TRBD2. This receptor was obtained from a male donor with ankylosing spondylitis. The sequencing input was blood, either unsorted or a sorted T cell fraction (not recorded which). CDR3 loop: CAISVLAENSEQFF. In DNA form, the CDR3 reads TGTGCCATCAGTGTTCTAGCGGAGAACAGTGAGCAGTTCTTC.